The 17 T cell receptor beta chains below all came from one sample that was sequenced in a study of blood T cells in healthy people across ages. Using a J-beta primer mix together with a sample-barcoded 5' primer, a second PCR was run for roughly 6 to 11 cycles. A single record per CDR3 protein comes from TCRdb applying MiXCR to the 5' RACE reads. This table holds about 600,000 distinct CDR3 sequences, more than 45% found once. The specimen sequenced was blood. All receptors come from a man aged 80 or over in good health.

V and J are TRBV7-9 and TRBJ2-6, with 7 bases identical to TRBD1. Trimming took 5 bases from V and 0 from J; bases not matched to a gene: 4. Per germline, CDR1 SEHNR and CDR2 FQNEAQ (reference sequence). This CDR3 comprises 16 residues. CDR3 nucleotides: TGTGCCAGCAGCGGGGACAGACGCTCTGGGGCCAACGTCCTGACTTTC. This encodes CASSGDRRSGANVLTF.

In this sample, this clonotype turned up a few times. The genes are TRBV7-2 and TRBJ2-5; D remains unclear. The germline V and J ends were trimmed by 0 bases and 4 bases, with 12 bases remaining between them. CDR1 and CDR2 (germline): SGHTA, FQGNSA. The CDR3 consists of 15 residues. CDR3 DNA sequence: TGTGCCAGCAGCTTAGCGCGAGGTTGGGGAGAGACCCAGTACTTC. Translated: CASSLARGWGETQYF.

This clonotype was observed a handful of times. CDR3 sequence (DNA): TGTGCCAGCAGTTCCGGTCCCGGGACTAAAGCGCAGCAGTTCTTC. Its translation is CASSSGPGTKAQQFF. The genes are TRBV27 and TRBJ2-1; 7 positions agree with TRBD2. Germline values: CDR1 MNHEY, CDR2 SMNVEV (reference sequence). V was pared by 4 bases and J by 11 bases, with 14 bases of the junction left unmatched. The CDR3 is 15 residues long.

The chain is built from TRBV6-2 or TRBV6-3 and TRBJ2-3, with TRBD2 matching 8 bases. Per germline, CDR1 MNHEY and CDR2 SVGEGT. V gave up 7 bases and J gave up 7 bases; unmatched junction bases: 16. The CDR3 consists of 16 residues. The DNA for the CDR3 is TGTGCCAGCACCCCGGGAGGGCAGGGAAGCGGTCATACGCAGTATTTT. Translating gives CASTPGGQGSGHTQYF.

In this sample, this clonotype turned up once. This chain joins TRBV9 and TRBJ2-7; D might be TRBD1 (6 bases). The assigned J gene may be wrong: the sequence end matches TRBJ2-5 better. The CDR3 runs 14 residues. The germline V gene has CDR1 SGDLS and CDR2 YYNGEE. CDR3: CASSDTDRPETQYF. CDR3 coding DNA: TGTGCCAGCAGCGATACTGACAGGCCAGAGACCCAGTACTTC.

This clonotype was counted between two and nine times. This rearrangement joins TRBV11-1 to TRBJ2-7; tentatively, D is TRBD2 (6 bases). CDR1 and CDR2 from the germline V gene are SGHAT and FQDESV (reference sequence). Trimming stripped 6 bases from V and 5 bases from J, with 14 bases between. The CDR3 runs 13 residues. CDR3 loop: CASSSGGVNEQYF. CDR3 in DNA: TGTGCCAGCAGTTCGGGCGGGGTCAACGAGCAGTACTTC.

The rearrangement uses TRBV7-2 and TRBJ2-7; D is perhaps TRBD1 or TRBD2 (7 bases each). Germline CDR1 and CDR2: SGHTA and FQGNSA. The CDR3 totals 15 residues. Trimming removed 4 bases from V and 3 bases from J, with 16 bases in between. The CDR3 here is CASSSGAGGVYEQYF. As DNA, the CDR3 is TGTGCCAGCAGCTCGGGTGCAGGGGGGGTCTACGAGCAGTACTTC.

This rearrangement joins TRBV29-1 to TRBJ2-1; TRBD1 matches at 9 bases. CDR1 and CDR2 (germline): SQVTM, ANQGSEA. This CDR3 is built from 13 residues. V shed 7 bases and J 2 bases; nucleotides not matched to a gene: 3. CDR3 sequence (DNA): TGCAGCGGACGGACAGGGGCCTACAATGAGCAGTTCTTC. This codes for CSGRTGAYNEQFF.

This clonotype was detected ten times or more. The chain has TRBV6-5 and TRBJ2-3; D call uncertain. CDR3 length: 12 amino acids. V lost 6 bases, J lost 5 bases, and 9 bases lay in between. Germline assignment: CDR1 MNHEY and CDR2 SVGAGI. CDR3 loop: CASSQRKDTQYF. The CDR3 coding sequence is TGTGCCAGCAGCCAAAGAAAAGATACGCAGTATTTT.

This clonotype came up many times. The chain is built from TRBV7-2 and TRBJ2-1; the match to TRBD2 covers 9 bases. The CDR3 covers 16 residues. Unmatched junction bases numbered 10, after V lost 2 bases and J lost 8 bases. Germline lookup yields CDR1 SGHTA and CDR2 FQGNSA. CDR3 protein: CASSLLGTSRFDEQFF. CDR3 nucleotides: TGTGCCAGCAGCTTATTGGGGACTAGCAGGTTTGATGAGCAGTTCTTC.

The chain is built from TRBV11-2 and TRBJ2-1, with D possibly TRBD2 on 6 matching bases. CDR1 and CDR2 (germline): SGHAT, FQNNGV. There are 15 residues in the CDR3. V lost 0 bases, J lost 10 bases, and 16 bases lay in between. The CDR3 DNA reads as TGTGCCAGCAGCTTAGATGGGATAGGGGAGGACGAGCAGTTCTTC. The encoded protein is CASSLDGIGEDEQFF.

There are a few counts of this clonotype. This CDR3 reads CASSPRPGSETQYF. CDR3 nucleotide sequence: TGTGCCAGCAGCCCGAGACCAGGAAGTGAGACCCAGTACTTC. This chain uses TRBV3-1 with TRBJ2-5; no clear D gene. The CDR3 sequence is 14 residues long. Germline V gene lookup returns CDR1 LGHDT and CDR2 YNNKEL (reference sequence). The V and J ends lost 4 bases and 5 bases respectively, with 14 bases between them.

This clonotype was seen more than once but under ten times. The CDR3 is CSASRQGSYNSPLHF. The CDR3 bases are TGCAGTGCTAGCCGACAGGGGTCCTATAATTCACCCCTCCACTTT. The chain has TRBV20-1 and TRBJ1-6, with 8 bases fitting TRBD1. CDR3 length: 15 amino acids. CDR1 DFQATT and CDR2 SNEGSKA come from the germline V gene (reference sequence). The ends lost 3 bases at V and 1 base at J; junction bases unmatched: 2.

This clonotype appeared once. The V and J genes are TRBV24-1 and TRBJ1-5, with D possibly TRBD1 on 5 matching bases. From germline, CDR1 is KGHDR and CDR2 SFDVKD. The ends were cut back, 4 bases at V and 4 bases at J, with 13 bases in the middle. This CDR3 comprises 15 residues. This CDR3 is CATSDPDSGNQPQHF. CDR3 nucleotide sequence: TGTGCCACCAGTGACCCCGACAGTGGGAATCAGCCCCAGCATTTT.

This clonotype has a count of ten or more. The chain has TRBV4-2 and TRBJ2-7; possibly TRBD1 for D (5 bases). Germline CDR1 and CDR2: LGHNA and YNFKEQ. This CDR3 spans 15 amino acids. Trimming took off 1 base at V and 4 bases at J, with 14 bases between the two ends. Here the CDR3 reads CASSQVVDREYEQYF. CDR3 DNA sequence: TGTGCCAGCAGCCAAGTAGTAGACAGAGAATACGAGCAGTACTTC.

The rearrangement uses TRBV12-3 or TRBV12-4 and TRBJ2-3, with D possibly called TRBD1 or TRBD2 (6 bases each). This CDR3 region has 16 residues. Trimming cost V 6 bases and J 2 bases, with 18 bases left between them. CDR3 residues: CASSLFGGGNTDTQYF. Written as DNA, the CDR3 is TGTGCCAGCAGCCTCTTTGGAGGGGGGAACACAGATACGCAGTATTTT.

This clonotype was seen more than once but under ten times. This rearrangement joins TRBV6-2 or TRBV6-3 to TRBJ2-4; D possibly corresponds to TRBD1 (6 bases). The CDR3 runs 16 residues. Germline V lookup: CDR1 MNHEY, CDR2 SVGEGT. V lost 6 bases and J 0 bases, leaving 15 bases between the germline ends. The CDR3 here is CASRRQELLAKNIQYF. The CDR3 nucleotides read TGTGCCAGCAGACGACAGGAGCTTTTAGCCAAAAACATTCAGTACTTC.